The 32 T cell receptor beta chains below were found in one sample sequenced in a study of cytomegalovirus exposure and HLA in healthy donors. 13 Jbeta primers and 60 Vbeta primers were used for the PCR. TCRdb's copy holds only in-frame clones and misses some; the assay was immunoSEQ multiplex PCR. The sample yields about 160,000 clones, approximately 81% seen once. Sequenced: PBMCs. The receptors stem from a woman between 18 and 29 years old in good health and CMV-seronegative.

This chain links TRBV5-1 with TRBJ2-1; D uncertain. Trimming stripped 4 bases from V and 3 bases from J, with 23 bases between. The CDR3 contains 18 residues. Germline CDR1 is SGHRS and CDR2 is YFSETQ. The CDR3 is CASSPRGEVHPIYNEQFF. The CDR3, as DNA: TGCGCCAGCAGCCCACGTGGAGAGGTACACCCGATCTACAATGAGCAGTTCTTC. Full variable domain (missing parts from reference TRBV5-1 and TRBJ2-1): KAGVTQTPRYLIKTRGQQVTLSCSPISGHRSVSWYQQTPGQGLQFLFEYFSETQRNKGNFPGRFSGRQFSNSRSEMNVSTLELGDSALYLCASSPRGEVHPIYNEQFFGPGTRLTVL.

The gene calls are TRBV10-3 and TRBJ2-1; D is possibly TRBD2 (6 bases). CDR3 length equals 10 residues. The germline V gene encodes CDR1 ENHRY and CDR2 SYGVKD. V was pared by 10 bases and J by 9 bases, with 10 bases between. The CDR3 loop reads CATRDFEQFF. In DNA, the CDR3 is TGTGCCACCCGGGACTTTGAGCAGTTCTTC.

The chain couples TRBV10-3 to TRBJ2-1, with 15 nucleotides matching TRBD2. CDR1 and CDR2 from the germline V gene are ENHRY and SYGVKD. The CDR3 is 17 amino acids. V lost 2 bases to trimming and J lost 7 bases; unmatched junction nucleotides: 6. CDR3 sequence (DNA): TGTGCCATCAGTGAGGGGACTAGCGGGAGGAGCCGGAATGAGCAGTTCTTC. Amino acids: CAISEGTSGRSRNEQFF.

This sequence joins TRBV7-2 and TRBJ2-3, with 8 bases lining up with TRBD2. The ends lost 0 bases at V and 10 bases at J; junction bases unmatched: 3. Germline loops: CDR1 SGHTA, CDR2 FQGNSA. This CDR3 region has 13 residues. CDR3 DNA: TGTGCCAGCAGCTTAGCGCGGCGGGAGGCGCAGTATTTT. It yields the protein CASSLARREAQYF.

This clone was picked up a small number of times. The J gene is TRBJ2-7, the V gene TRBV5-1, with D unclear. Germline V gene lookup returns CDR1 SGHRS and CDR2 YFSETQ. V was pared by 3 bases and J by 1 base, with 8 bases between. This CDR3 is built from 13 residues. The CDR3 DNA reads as TGCGCCAGCAGCTCGGCAGGATCCTACGAGCAGTACTTC. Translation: CASSSAGSYEQYF.

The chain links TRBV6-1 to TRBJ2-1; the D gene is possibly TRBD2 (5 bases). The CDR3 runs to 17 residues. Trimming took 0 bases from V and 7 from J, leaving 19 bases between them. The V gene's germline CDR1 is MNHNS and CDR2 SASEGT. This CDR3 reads CASSEALGRGPENEQFF. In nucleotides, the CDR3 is TGTGCCAGCAGTGAAGCGCTGGGGAGAGGGCCTGAAAATGAGCAGTTCTTC.

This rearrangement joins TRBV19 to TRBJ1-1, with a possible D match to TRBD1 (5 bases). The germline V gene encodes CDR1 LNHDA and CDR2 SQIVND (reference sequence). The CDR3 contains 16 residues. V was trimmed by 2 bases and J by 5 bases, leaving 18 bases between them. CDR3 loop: CASSIHPGRGETEAFF. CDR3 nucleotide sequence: TGTGCCAGTAGTATACATCCCGGACGGGGGGAAACTGAAGCTTTCTTT.

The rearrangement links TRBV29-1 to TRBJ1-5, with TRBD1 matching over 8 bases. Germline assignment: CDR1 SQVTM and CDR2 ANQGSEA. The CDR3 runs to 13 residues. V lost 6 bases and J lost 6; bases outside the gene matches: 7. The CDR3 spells CSVRQGSGQPQHF. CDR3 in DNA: TGCAGCGTCAGACAGGGGTCCGGTCAGCCCCAGCATTTT.

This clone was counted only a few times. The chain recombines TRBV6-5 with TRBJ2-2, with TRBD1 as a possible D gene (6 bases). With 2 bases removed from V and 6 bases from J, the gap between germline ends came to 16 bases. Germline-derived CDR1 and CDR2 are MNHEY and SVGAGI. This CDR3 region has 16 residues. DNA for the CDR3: TGTGCCAGCAGTTACCAACTCCGGACAGAAGCCGGGGAGCTGTTTTTT. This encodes CASSYQLRTEAGELFF.

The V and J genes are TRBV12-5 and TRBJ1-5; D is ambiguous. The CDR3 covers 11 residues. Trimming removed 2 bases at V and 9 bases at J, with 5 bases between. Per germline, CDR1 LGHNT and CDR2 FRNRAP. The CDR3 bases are TGTGCTAGTGGTTTGTCTCGGCCCCAGCATTTT. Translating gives CASGLSRPQHF.

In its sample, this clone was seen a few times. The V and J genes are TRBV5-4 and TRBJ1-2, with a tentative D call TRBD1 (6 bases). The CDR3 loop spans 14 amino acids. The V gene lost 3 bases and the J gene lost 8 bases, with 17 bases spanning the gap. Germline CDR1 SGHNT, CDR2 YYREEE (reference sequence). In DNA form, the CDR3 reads TGTGCCAGCAGCTCACCCGAGGGGGGGGGCGGCTACACCTTC. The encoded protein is CASSSPEGGGGYTF.

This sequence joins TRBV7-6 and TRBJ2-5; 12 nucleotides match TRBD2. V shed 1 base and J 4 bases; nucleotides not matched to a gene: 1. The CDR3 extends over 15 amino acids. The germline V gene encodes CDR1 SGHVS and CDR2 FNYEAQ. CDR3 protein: CASSLGGLAGETQYF. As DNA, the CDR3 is TGTGCCAGCAGCTTAGGGGGACTAGCGGGAGAGACCCAGTACTTC. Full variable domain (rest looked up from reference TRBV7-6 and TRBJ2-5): GAGVSQSPRYKVTKRGQDVALRCDPISGHVSLYWYRQALGQGPEFLTYFNYEAQQDKSGLPNDRFSAERPEGSISTLTIQRTEQRDSAMYRCASSLGGLAGETQYFGPGTRLLVL.

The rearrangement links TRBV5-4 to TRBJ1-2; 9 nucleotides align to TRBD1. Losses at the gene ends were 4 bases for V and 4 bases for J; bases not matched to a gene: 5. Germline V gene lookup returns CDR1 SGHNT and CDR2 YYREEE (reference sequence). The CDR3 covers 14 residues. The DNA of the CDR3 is TGTGCCAGCAGCCAGACAGGGGGTAGCTATGGCTACACCTTC. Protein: CASSQTGGSYGYTF. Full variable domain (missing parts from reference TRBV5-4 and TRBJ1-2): ETGVTQSPTHLIKTRGQQVTLRCSSQSGHNTVSWYQQALGQGPQFIFQYYREEENGRGNFPPRFSGLQFPNYSSELNVNALELDDSALYLCASSQTGGSYGYTFGSGTRLTVV.

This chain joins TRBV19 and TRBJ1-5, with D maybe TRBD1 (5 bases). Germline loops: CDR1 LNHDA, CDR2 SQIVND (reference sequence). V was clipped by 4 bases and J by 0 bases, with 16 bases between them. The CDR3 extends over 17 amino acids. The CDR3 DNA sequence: TGTGCCAGTAGTAAGGTGCGGGGGGATAATAGCAATCAGCCCCAGCATTTT. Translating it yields CASSKVRGDNSNQPQHF.

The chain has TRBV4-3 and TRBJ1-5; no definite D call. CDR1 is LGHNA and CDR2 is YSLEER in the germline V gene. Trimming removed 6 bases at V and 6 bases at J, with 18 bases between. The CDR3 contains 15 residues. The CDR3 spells CASSRLPERSQPQHF. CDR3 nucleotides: TGCGCCAGCAGTCGTCTCCCCGAACGGAGTCAGCCCCAGCATTTT.

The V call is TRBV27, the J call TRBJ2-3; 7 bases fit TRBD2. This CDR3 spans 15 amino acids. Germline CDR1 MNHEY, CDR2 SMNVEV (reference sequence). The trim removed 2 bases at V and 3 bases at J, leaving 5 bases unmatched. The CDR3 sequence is CASSLLAVRTDTQYF. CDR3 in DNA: TGTGCCAGCAGTTTACTAGCGGTAAGAACAGATACGCAGTATTTT.

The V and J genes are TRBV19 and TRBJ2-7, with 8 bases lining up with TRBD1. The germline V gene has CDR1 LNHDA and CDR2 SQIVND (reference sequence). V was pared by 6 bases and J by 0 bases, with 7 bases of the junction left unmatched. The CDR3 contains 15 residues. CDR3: CASSRGQASSYEQYF. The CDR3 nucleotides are TGTGCCAGTAGCAGGGGACAGGCCTCCTCCTACGAGCAGTACTTC.

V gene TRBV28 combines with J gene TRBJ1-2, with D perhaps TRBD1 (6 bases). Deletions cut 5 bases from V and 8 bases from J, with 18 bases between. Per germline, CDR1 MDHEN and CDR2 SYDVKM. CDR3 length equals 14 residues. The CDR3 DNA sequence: TGTGCCAGCAGTCCCCCAGGGGCCGCGGGCGGCTACACCTTC. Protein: CASSPPGAAGGYTF.

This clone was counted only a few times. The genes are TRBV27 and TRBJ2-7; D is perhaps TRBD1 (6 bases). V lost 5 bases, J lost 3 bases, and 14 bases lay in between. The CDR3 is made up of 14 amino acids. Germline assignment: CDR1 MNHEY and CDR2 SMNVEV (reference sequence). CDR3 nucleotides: TGTGCCAGCAGTCTTCCGGGACAAAACTACGAGCAGTACTTC. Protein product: CASSLPGQNYEQYF.

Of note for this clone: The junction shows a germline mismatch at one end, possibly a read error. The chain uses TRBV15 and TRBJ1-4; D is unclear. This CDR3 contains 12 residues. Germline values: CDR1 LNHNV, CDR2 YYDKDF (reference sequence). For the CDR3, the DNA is TGTGCCACCAGCAGAGAGGAGTCTCGACGGTCTTTT. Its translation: CATSREESRRSF.

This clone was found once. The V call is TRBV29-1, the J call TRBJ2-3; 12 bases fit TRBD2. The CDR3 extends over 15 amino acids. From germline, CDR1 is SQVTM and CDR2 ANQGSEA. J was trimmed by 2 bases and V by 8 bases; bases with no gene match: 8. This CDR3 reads CSTTTSGRSTDTQYF. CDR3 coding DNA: TGCAGCACGACAACTAGCGGGAGGTCCACAGATACGCAGTATTTT.

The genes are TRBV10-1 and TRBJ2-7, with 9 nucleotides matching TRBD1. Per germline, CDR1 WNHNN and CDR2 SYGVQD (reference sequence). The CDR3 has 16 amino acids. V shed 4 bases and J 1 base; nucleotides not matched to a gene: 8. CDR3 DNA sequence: TGCGCCAGCAGTGCCTCGGGACAGGGAGGGTCCTACGAGCAGTACTTC. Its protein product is CASSASGQGGSYEQYF.

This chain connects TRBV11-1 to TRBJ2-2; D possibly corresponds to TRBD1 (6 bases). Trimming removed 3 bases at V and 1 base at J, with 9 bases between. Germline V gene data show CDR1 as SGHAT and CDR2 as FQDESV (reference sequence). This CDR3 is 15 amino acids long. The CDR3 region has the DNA TGTGCCAGCAGCTTTGGGACAAGGAACACCGGGGAGCTGTTTTTT. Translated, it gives CASSFGTRNTGELFF.

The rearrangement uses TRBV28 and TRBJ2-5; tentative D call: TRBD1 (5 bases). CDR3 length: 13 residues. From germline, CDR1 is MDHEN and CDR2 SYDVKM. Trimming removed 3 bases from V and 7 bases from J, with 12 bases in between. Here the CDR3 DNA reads TGTGCCAGCAGTTTGGGTCTCCAGGGGACCCAGTACTTC. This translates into CASSLGLQGTQYF.

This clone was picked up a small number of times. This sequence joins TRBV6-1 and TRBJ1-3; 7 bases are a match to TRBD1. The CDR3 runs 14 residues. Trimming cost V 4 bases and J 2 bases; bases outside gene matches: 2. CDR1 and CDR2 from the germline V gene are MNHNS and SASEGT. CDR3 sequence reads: CASSGDRAGNTIYF. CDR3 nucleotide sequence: TGTGCCAGCAGTGGAGACAGGGCTGGAAACACCATATATTTT.

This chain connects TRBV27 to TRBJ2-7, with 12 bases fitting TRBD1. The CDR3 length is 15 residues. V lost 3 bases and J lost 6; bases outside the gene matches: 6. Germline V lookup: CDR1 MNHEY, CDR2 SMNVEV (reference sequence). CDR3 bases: TGTGCCAGCAGTTTTTCGGGACAGGGGGCTCTCGAGCAGTACTTC. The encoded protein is CASSFSGQGALEQYF.

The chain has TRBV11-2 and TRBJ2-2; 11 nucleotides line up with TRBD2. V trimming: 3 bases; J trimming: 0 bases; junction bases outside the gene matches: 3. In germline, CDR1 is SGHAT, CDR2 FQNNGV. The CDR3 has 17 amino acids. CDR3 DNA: TGTGCCAGCAGCTTTAGCGGGAGGGCCTCGAACACCGGGGAGCTGTTTTTT. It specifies CASSFSGRASNTGELFF.

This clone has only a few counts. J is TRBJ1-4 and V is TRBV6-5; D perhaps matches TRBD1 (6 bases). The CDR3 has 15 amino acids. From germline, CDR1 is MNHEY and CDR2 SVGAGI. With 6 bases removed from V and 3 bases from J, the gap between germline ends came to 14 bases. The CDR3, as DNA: TGTGCCAGCAGCCCTACAGGGTTCGCTAATGAAAAACTGTTTTTT. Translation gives CASSPTGFANEKLFF.

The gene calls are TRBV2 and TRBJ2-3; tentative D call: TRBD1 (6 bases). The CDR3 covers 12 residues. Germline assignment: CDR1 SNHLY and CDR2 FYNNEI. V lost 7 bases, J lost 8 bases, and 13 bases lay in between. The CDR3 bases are TGTGCCAGCACCACAGGGAGTCGTACGCAGTATTTT. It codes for CASTTGSRTQYF.

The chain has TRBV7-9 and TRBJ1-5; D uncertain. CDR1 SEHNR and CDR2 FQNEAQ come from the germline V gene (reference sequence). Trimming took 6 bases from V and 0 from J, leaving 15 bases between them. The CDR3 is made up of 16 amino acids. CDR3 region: CASSPYDKNSNQPQHF. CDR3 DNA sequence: TGTGCCAGCAGTCCCTACGACAAGAATAGCAATCAGCCCCAGCATTTT. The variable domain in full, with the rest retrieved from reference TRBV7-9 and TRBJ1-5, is DTGVSQNPRHKITKRGQNVTFRCDPISEHNRLYWYRQTLGQGPEFLTYFQNEAQLEKSRLLSDRFSAERPKGSFSTLEIQRTEQGDSAMYLCASSPYDKNSNQPQHFGDGTRLSIL.

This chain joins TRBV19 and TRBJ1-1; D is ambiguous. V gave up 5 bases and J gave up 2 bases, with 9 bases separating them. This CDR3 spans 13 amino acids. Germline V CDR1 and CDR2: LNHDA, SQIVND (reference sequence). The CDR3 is CASSPTQNTEAFF. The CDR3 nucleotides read TGTGCCAGTAGTCCAACACAAAACACTGAAGCTTTCTTT. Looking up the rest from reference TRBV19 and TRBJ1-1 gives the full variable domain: DGGITQSPKYLFRKEGQNVTLSCEQNLNHDAMYWYRQDPGQGLRLIYYSQIVNDFQKGDIAEGYSVSREKKESFPLTVTSAQKNPTAFYLCASSPTQNTEAFFGQGTRLTVV.

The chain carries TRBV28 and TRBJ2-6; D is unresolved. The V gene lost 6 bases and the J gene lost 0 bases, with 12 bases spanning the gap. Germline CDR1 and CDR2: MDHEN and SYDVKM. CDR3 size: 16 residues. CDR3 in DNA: TGTGCCAGCAGCGGAGAGACGGCCTCTGGGGCCAACGTCCTGACTTTC. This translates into CASSGETASGANVLTF. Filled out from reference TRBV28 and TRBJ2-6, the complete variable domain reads DVKVTQSSRYLVKRTGEKVFLECVQDMDHENMFWYRQDPGLGLRLIYFSYDVKMKEKGDIPEGYSVSREKKERFSLILESASTNQTSMYLCASSGETASGANVLTFGAGSRLTVL.